This T cell receptor (beta chain) was recorded in a study of CD8 T cells in Susac syndrome. The overall study: When their blood was taken, patients with Susac syndrome were therapy-naive, taking corticosteroids, or taking intravenous immunoglobulin alone.

In regard to this clonotype: The antigen remains unidentified.

In contrast to the negatively isolated CD8+ and CD4+ T cells, TEMRA cells were FACS-enriched. With random hexamers, 0.5 to 1 ug RNA was reverse transcribed. A multiplex approach, immunoSEQ multiplex PCR, amplified TCR beta CDR3 across 54 Vbeta and 13 Jbeta. TCRdb independently ran MiXCR on the immunoSEQ multiplex PCR reads; one entry per CDR3 protein. Of 150,000 to 200,000 distinct CDR3 sequences in the sample, around 90% were seen once. Study findings and constraints: The authors found no clonal expansion in Susac syndrome CD4+ T cell repertoires.

The sequencing sample was made of CD4+ T cells from PBMCs. The sequence was collected from a human donor with Susac syndrome.

The CDR3 DNA is TGTGCCAGCAGCCCGGGAAGTAGCGGGGGTGGGGCCGGGGAGCTGTTTTTT. Its protein product is CASSPGSSGGGAGELFF. This sequence joins TRBV12-3 or TRBV12-4 and TRBJ2-2, with 9 positions matching TRBD2. The junction had 14 bases not matched to a gene; V was cut back by 6 bases and J by 6 bases. The CDR3 sequence is 17 residues long.